This T cell receptor (beta chain) stems from a study of blood T cell repertoires in COVID-19. About the study: PBMCs, B-cell-depleted T cells, or T cells provided the cDNA or gDNA that made up the material.

Repertoires were generated with immunoSEQ multiplex PCR, while TCRdb's copy carries only in-frame clones and drops some. The table lists 150,000 or so clones, approximately 88% of them singletons, with approximately 10% in the top ten. This clone was recorded once. V lost 5 bases and J 7 bases, leaving 12 bases between the germline ends. This CDR3 comprises 13 residues. Germline CDR1 and CDR2: ENHRY and SYGVKD. The chain carries TRBV10-3 and TRBJ1-5, with D possibly TRBD1 on 6 matching bases. The receptor's source is a man in his fifties or sixties with acute or convalescent COVID-19. Sequenced input: peripheral blood. For the CDR3, the DNA is TGTGCCATCAGTACAGGGCTGGACCAGCCCCAGCATTTT. This translates into CAISTGLDQPQHF.